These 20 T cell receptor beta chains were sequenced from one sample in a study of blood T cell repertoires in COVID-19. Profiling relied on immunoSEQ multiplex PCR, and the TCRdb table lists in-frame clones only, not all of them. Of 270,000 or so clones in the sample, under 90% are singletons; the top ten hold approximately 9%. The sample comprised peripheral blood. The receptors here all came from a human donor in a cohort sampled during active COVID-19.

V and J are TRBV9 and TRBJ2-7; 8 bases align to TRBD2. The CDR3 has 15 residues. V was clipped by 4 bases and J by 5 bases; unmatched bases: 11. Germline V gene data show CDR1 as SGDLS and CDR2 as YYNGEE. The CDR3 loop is CASSPPLKAGDEQYF. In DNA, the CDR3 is TGTGCCAGCAGCCCCCCATTGAAAGCGGGAGACGAGCAGTACTTC.

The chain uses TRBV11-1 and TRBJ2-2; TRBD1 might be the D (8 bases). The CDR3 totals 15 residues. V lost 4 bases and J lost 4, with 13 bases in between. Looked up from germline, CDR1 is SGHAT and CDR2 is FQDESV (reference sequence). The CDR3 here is CASSSDREGTGELFF. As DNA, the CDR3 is TGTGCCAGCAGCTCGGACAGGGAGGGCACCGGGGAGCTGTTTTTT.

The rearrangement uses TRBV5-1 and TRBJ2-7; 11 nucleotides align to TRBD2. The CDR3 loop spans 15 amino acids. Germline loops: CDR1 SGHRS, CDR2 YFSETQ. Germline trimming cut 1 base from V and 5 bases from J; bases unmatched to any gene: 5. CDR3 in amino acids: CASSLLTSGGDEQYF. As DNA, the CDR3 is TGCGCCAGCAGCTTGCTCACTAGCGGGGGTGACGAGCAGTACTTC. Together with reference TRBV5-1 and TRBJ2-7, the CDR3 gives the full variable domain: KAGVTQTPRYLIKTRGQQVTLSCSPISGHRSVSWYQQTPGQGLQFLFEYFSETQRNKGNFPGRFSGRQFSNSRSEMNVSTLELGDSALYLCASSLLTSGGDEQYFGPGTRLTVT.

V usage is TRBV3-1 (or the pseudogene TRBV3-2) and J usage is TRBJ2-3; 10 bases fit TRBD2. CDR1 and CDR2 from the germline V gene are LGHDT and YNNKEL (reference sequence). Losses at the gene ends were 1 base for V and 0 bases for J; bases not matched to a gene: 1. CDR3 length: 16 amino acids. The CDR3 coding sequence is TGTGCCAGCAGCCAAGGGACTAGCGGAAGCACAGATACGCAGTATTTT. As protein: CASSQGTSGSTDTQYF.

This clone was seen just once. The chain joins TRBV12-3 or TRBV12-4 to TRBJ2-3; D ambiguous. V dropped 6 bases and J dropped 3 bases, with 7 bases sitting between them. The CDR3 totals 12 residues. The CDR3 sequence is CASREYTDTQYF. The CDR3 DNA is TGTGCCAGCAGGGAGTATACAGATACGCAGTATTTT.

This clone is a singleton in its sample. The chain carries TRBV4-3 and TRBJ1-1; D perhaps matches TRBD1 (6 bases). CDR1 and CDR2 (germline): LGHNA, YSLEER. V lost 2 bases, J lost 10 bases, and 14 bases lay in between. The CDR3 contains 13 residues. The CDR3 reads CASSQYNRGGAFF. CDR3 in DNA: TGCGCCAGCAGCCAATACAATAGGGGGGGAGCTTTCTTT.

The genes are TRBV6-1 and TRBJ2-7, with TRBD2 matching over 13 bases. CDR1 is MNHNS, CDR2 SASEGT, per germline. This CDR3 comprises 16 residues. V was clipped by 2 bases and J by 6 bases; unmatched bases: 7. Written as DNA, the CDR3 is TGTGCCAGCAGTGAATTTGGGACTAGCGGGACTGGCGAGCAGTACTTC. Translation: CASSEFGTSGTGEQYF.

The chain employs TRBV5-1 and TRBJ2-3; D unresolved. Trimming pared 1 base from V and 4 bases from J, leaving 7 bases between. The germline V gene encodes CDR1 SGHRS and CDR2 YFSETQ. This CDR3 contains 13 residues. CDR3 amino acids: CASSLYRADTQYF. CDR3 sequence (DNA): TGCGCCAGCAGCTTGTATCGGGCAGATACGCAGTATTTT.

The CDR3 reads CASSLPGLSGTGELFF. Written as DNA, the CDR3 is TGTGCCAGCAGCTTACCCGGACTAAGCGGCACCGGGGAGCTGTTTTTT. The chain links TRBV5-6 to TRBJ2-2; perhaps TRBD2 as D (6 bases). The CDR3 sequence is 16 residues long. V was cut by 2 bases and J by 4 bases, with 15 bases left in between. Germline V gene sequence: CDR1 SGHDT, CDR2 YYEEEE.

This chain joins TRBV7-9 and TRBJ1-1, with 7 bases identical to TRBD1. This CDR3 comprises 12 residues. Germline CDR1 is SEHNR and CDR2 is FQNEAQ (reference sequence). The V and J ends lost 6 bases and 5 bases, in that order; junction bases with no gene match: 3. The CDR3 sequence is CASRTGATEAFF. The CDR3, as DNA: TGTGCCAGCAGAACAGGGGCAACTGAAGCTTTCTTT.

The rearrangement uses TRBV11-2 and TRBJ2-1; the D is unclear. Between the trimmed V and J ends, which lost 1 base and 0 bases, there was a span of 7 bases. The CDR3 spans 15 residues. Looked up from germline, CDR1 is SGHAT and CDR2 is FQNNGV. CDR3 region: CASSLVASSYNEQFF. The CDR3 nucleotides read TGTGCCAGCAGCTTAGTGGCTAGCTCCTACAATGAGCAGTTCTTC.

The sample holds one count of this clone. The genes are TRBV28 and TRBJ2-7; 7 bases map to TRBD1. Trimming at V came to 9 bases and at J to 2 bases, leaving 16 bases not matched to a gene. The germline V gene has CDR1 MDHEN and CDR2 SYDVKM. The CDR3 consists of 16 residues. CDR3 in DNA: TGTGCCAGTACCGGGACAGCCAGCACTTACCCCTACGAGCAGTACTTC. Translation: CASTGTASTYPYEQYF.

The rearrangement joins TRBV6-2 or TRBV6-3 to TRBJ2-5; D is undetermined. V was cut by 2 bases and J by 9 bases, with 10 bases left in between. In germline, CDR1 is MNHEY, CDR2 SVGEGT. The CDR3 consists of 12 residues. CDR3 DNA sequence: TGTGCCAGCAGTTACCCCTCTAGGTCCCAGTACTTC. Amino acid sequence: CASSYPSRSQYF.

The CDR3 spells CASSIRFAGEGGYTF. CDR3 bases: TGTGCCAGCAGCATCCGGTTCGCAGGGGAGGGGGGCTACACCTTC. The chain is built from TRBV7-2 and TRBJ1-2, with D possibly being TRBD1 (6 bases). The CDR3 is 15 residues long. V lost 5 bases and J 8 bases, leaving 21 bases between the germline ends. CDR1 and CDR2 from the germline V gene are SGHTA and FQGNSA.

The CDR3 loop is CASSVGLLAGYEQYF. Written as DNA, the CDR3 is TGTGCCAGCAGCGTAGGGTTACTAGCGGGATACGAGCAGTACTTC. V is TRBV9 and J is TRBJ2-7, with 10 bases aligning to TRBD2. The CDR3 is 15 residues long. V gave up 0 bases and J gave up 4 bases; unmatched junction bases: 4. The germline V gene encodes CDR1 SGDLS and CDR2 YYNGEE.

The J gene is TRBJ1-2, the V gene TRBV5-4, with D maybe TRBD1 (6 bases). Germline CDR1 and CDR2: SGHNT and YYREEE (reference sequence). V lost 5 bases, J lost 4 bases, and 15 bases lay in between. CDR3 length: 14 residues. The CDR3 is CASRATGRPYGYTF. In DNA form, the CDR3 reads TGTGCCAGCAGGGCTACAGGGCGACCCTATGGCTACACCTTC.

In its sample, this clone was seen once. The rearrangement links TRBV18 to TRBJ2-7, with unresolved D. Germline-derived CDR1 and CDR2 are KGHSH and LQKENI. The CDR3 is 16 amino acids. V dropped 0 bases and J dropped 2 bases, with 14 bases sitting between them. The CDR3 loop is CASSPPLGSRTYEQYF. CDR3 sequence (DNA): TGTGCCAGCTCACCACCGCTGGGCTCAAGGACCTACGAGCAGTACTTC.

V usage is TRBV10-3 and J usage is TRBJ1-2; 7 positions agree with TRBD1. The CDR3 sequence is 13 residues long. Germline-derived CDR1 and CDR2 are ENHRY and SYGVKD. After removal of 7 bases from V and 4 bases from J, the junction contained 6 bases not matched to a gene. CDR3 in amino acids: CAITRQGSYGYTF. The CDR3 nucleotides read TGTGCCATCACGAGACAGGGTTCCTATGGCTACACCTTC.

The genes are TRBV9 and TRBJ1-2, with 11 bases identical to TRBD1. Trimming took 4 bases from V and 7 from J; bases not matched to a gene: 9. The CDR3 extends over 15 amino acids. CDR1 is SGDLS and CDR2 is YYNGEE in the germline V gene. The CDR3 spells CASSPPGQGVGGYTF. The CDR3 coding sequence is TGTGCCAGCAGCCCACCGGGACAGGGGGTGGGTGGCTACACCTTC.

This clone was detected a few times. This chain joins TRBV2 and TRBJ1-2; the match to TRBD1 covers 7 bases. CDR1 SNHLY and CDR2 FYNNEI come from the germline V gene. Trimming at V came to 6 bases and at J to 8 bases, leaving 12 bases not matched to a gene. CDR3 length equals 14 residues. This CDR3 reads CASSEGPDRIGYTF. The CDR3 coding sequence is TGTGCCAGCAGCGAGGGCCCGGACAGGATCGGCTACACCTTC.